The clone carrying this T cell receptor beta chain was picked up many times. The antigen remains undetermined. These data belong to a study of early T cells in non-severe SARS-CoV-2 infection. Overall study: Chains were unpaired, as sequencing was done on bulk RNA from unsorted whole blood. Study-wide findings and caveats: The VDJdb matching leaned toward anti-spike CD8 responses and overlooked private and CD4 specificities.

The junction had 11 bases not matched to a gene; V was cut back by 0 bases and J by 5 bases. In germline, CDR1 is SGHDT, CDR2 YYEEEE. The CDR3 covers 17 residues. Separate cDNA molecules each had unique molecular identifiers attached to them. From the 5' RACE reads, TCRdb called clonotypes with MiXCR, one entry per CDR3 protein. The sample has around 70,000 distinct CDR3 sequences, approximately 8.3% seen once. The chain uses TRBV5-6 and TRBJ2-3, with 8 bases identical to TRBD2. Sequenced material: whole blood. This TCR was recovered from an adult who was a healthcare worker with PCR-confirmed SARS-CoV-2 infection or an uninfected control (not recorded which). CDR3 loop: CASSLGTSSGSIDTQYF. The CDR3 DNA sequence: TGTGCCAGCAGCTTGGGAACGTCCAGCGGGAGTATAGATACGCAGTATTTT.